This TCR beta chain was captured in a study of control samples from healthy donors and cancer patients. The protocol was immunoSEQ multiplex PCR, while the TCRdb copy is restricted to in-frame clones and leaves out a portion. The table lists approximately 74,000 clones, approximately 94% of them singletons. Germline CDR1 and CDR2: SEHNR and FQNEAQ (reference sequence). V was clipped by 5 bases and J by 0 bases; unmatched bases: 7. The CDR3 is made up of 16 amino acids. The table lists this clone with a few counts. Material: blood. This rearrangement joins TRBV7-9 to TRBJ1-1; 9 bases map to TRBD1. This TCR was recovered from a woman aged 30 to 39 in good health. Here the CDR3 DNA reads TGTGCCAGCAGCACCGACGGGACAGGGATGAACACTGAAGCTTTCTTT. Protein sequence: CASSTDGTGMNTEAFF.